This T cell receptor (beta chain) was recovered during a study of cytomegalovirus exposure and HLA in healthy donors. With 2 bases removed from V and 1 base from J, the gap between germline ends came to 14 bases. The CDR3 runs 17 residues. The germline CDR1 and CDR2 sequences are MNHNS and SASEGT. PCR primers comprised 60 Vbeta and 13 Jbeta primers. The repertoire was sequenced with immunoSEQ multiplex PCR; TCRdb's copy has only in-frame clones and lacks some. The sample consists of 170,000 or so clones, about 88% of them appearing once. The TCR comes from a woman between 18 and 29 years old in good health and CMV-seronegative. J is TRBJ2-2 and V is TRBV6-1, with D perhaps TRBD2 (7 bases). Sequences were obtained from PBMCs. CDR3 loop: CASSEWRGPLNTGELFF. CDR3 sequence (DNA): TGTGCCAGCAGTGAATGGCGGGGGCCATTGAACACCGGGGAGCTGTTTTTT.